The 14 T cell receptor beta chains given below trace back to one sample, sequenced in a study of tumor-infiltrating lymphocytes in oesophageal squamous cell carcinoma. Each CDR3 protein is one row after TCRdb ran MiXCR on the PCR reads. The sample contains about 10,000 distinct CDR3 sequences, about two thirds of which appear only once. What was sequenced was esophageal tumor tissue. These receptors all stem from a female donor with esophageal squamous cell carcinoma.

The CDR3 is CASSLGGAVVNEQFF. The CDR3 coding sequence is TGTGCCAGCAGTTTGGGGGGGGCGGTAGTCAATGAGCAGTTCTTC. V is TRBV12-3 or TRBV12-4 and J is TRBJ2-1; TRBD2 might be the D (7 bases). CDR3 size: 15 residues. Deletions cut 3 bases from V and 6 bases from J, with 15 bases between.

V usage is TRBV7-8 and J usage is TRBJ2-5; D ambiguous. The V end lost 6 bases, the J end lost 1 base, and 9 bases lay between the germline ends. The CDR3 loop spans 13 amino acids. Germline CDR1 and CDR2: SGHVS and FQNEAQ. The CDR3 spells CASRTHVQETQYF. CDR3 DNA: TGTGCCAGCAGGACACATGTCCAAGAGACCCAGTACTTC.

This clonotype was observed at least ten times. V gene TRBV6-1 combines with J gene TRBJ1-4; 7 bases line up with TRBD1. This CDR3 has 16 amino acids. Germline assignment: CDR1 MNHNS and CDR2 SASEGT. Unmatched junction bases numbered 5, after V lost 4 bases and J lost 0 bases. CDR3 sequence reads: CASSGQGLSTNEKLFF. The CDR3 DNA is TGTGCCAGCAGTGGACAGGGTTTATCAACTAATGAAAAACTGTTTTTT.

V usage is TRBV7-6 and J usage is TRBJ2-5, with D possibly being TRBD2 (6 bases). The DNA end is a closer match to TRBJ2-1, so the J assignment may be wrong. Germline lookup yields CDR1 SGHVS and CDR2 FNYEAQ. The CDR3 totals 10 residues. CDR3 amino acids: CAVGGNEQFF. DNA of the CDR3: TGTGCTGTGGGAGGTAATGAGCAGTTCTTC.

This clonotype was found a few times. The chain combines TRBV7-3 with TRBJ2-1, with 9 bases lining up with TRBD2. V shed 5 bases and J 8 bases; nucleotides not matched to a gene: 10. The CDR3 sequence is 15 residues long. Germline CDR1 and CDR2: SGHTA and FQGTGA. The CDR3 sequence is CASSLSGRYKDEQFF. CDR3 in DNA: TGTGCCAGCAGCCTAAGCGGGAGGTATAAGGATGAGCAGTTCTTC.

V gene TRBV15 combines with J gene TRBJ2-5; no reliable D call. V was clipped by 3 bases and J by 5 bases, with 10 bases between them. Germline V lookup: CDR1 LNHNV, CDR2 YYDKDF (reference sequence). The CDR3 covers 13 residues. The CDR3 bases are TGTGCCACCAGCAGTAGGGCTTTGGAGACCCAGTACTTC. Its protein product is CATSSRALETQYF.

This CDR3 is CATSYDLNNEQFF. The CDR3 DNA sequence: TGTGCCACTTCTTACGACCTGAACAATGAGCAGTTCTTC. The rearrangement uses TRBV6-1 and TRBJ2-1; D remains ambiguous. CDR3 length equals 13 residues. Germline assignment: CDR1 MNHNS and CDR2 SASEGT. V lost 10 bases and J lost 5, with 15 bases in between.

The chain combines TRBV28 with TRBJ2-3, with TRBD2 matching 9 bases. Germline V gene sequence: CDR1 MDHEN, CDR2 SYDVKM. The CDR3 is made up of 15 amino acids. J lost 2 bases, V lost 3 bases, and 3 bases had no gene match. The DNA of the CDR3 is TGTGCCAGCAGTTTTCGCGGGAGGGTCACAGATACGCAGTATTTT. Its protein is CASSFRGRVTDTQYF.

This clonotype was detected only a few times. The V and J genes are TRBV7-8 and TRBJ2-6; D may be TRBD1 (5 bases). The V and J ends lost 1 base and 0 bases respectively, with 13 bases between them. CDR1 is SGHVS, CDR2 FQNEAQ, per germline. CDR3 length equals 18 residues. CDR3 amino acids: CASSLVGLDFSGANVLTF. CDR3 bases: TGTGCCAGCAGCTTAGTGGGGCTAGACTTCTCTGGGGCCAACGTCCTGACTTTC.

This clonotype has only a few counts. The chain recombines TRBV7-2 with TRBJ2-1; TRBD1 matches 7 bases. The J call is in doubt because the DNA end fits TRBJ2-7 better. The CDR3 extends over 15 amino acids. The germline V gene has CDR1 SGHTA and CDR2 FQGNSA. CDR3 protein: CASSLKGANSYEQYF. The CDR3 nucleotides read TGTGCCAGCAGCTTGAAGGGGGCCAACTCCTACGAGCAGTACTTC.

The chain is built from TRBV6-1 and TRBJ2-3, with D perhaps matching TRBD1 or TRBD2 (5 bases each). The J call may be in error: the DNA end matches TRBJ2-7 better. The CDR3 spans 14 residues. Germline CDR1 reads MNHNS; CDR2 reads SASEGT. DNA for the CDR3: TGTGCCAGCAGGCTTTCCTTGGGGGTCTACGAGCAGTACTTC. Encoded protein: CASRLSLGVYEQYF.

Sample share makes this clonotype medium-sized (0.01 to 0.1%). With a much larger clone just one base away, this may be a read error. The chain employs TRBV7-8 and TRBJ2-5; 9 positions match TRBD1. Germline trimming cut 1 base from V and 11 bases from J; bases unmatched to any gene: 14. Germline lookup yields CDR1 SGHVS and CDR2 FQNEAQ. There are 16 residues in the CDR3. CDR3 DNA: TGTGCCAGCAGCTTAGGCTGGGGACAGGGATACAATGAGCAGTACTTC. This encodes CASSLGWGQGYNEQYF.

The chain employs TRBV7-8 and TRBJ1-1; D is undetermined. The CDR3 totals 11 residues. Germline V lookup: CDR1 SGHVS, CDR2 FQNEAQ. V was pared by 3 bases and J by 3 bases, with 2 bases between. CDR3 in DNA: TGTGCCAGCAGCTTCGACACTGAAGCTTTCTTT. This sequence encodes CASSFDTEAFF.

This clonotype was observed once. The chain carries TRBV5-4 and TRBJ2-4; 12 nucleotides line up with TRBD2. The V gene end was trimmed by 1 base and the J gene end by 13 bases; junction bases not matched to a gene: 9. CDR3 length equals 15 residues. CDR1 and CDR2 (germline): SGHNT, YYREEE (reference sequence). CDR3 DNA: TGTGCCAGCAGCTTGAGGACTAGCGGGATTTATACGCAGTACTTC. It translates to CASSLRTSGIYTQYF.